The 17 T cell receptor beta chains given below trace back to one sample, sequenced in a study of T cells in Graves' hyperthyroidism and ophthalmopathy. What was amplified from RNA transcripts were TCR beta CDR3 regions. The HTBI set primed first-round TCR CDR3 RT-PCR. TCRdb analysed the multiplex PCR reads with MiXCR anew, one entry per CDR3 protein. Among about 350,000 distinct CDR3 sequences listed, about a sixth were seen once. Sample: blood. These receptors were collected from a woman under 40 with Graves' hyperthyroidism that later progressed to Graves' ophthalmopathy.

Many counts were recorded for this clonotype. The chain carries TRBV9 and TRBJ2-1, with a weak D call TRBD2 (6 bases). Germline-derived CDR1 and CDR2 are SGDLS and YYNGEE. The length of the CDR3 is 17 residues. Trimming pared 0 bases from V and 8 bases from J, leaving 21 bases between. This chain's CDR3 is CASSVGIPGLGEDEQFF. CDR3 in DNA: TGTGCCAGCAGCGTAGGTATCCCCGGACTTGGGGAGGATGAGCAGTTCTTC.

The rearrangement joins TRBV7-2 to TRBJ1-2; D uncertain. Germline V gives CDR1 SGHTA, CDR2 FQGNSA. V was trimmed by 5 bases and J by 6 bases, leaving 13 bases between them. The CDR3 runs 13 residues. The CDR3, as DNA: TGTGCCAGCAGCCTCCTCCGACATCATGGCTACACCTTC. It codes for CASSLLRHHGYTF.

Points on this clonotype: A read error is possible here, since a much larger clone lies one base away. The chain employs TRBV6-1 and TRBJ2-1, with D perhaps TRBD1 or TRBD2 (5 bases each). Germline V gene sequence: CDR1 MNHNS, CDR2 SASEGT. Trimming removed 2 bases from V and 10 bases from J, with 18 bases in between. This CDR3 comprises 15 residues. As DNA, the CDR3 is TGTGCCAGCAGTGAACCCTCCCTAGCTAGGGGCGAGCAGTTCTTC. Its protein product is CASSEPSLARGEQFF.

This clonotype was observed at least ten times. The J gene is TRBJ2-5, the V gene TRBV30, with 8 bases lining up with TRBD1. V lost 4 bases to trimming and J lost 4 bases; unmatched junction nucleotides: 5. The CDR3 sequence is 13 residues long. The germline V gene has CDR1 GTSNPN and CDR2 SVGIG (reference sequence). The CDR3 protein is CAWTWTGRETQYF. For the CDR3, the DNA is TGTGCCTGGACTTGGACAGGGAGAGAGACCCAGTACTTC.

This clonotype was seen at least ten times. This chain connects TRBV13 to TRBJ2-7, with D perhaps TRBD1 (6 bases). The CDR3 is 13 amino acids. V was clipped by 5 bases and J by 7 bases, with 15 bases between them. Germline V gene lookup returns CDR1 PRHDT and CDR2 FYEKMQ (reference sequence). DNA for the CDR3: TGTGCCAGCAGCCTCAACAGGGTAGAGGAGCAGTACTTC. It codes for CASSLNRVEEQYF.

This clonotype was observed at least ten times. The chain recombines TRBV24-1 with TRBJ2-3, with 10 bases fitting TRBD2. The CDR3 loop spans 15 amino acids. From germline, CDR1 is KGHDR and CDR2 SFDVKD. V dropped 3 bases and J dropped 3; count of bases not matched to a gene: 2. For the CDR3, the DNA is TGTGCCACCAGTGATCAGCGGGAGGGGACAGATACGCAGTATTTT. It codes for CATSDQREGTDTQYF.

At least ten counts were recorded for this clonotype. The chain joins TRBV2 to TRBJ2-3; 7 bases are shared with TRBD1. Germline loops: CDR1 SNHLY, CDR2 FYNNEI. J was trimmed by 3 bases and V by 8 bases; bases with no gene match: 5. The length of the CDR3 is 13 residues. CDR3 protein: CASYRGGTDTQYF. Here the CDR3 DNA reads TGTGCCAGCTACAGGGGCGGAACAGATACGCAGTATTTT.

As to this clonotype: This may be a read error, as it is one base from a much larger clone. The V call is TRBV20-1, the J call TRBJ2-5; D is unclear. Germline V gene sequence: CDR1 DFQATT, CDR2 SNEGSKA (reference sequence). The CDR3 has 13 amino acids. Trimming shortened V by 6 bases and J by 4 bases, and 15 bases separated the two germline ends. The CDR3 sequence: CSAKGITRETQYF. The DNA of the CDR3 is TGCAGTGCAAAAGGGATTACCAGAGAGACCCAGTACTTC.

This clonotype showed up many times. The chain has TRBV12-3 or TRBV12-4 and TRBJ2-7; perhaps TRBD1 as D (6 bases). The CDR3 extends over 18 amino acids. The V end was cut by 1 base, the J end by 3 bases, with 22 bases between. The CDR3: CASSLGPWTAEEHYEQYF. CDR3 nucleotides: TGTGCCAGCAGTTTAGGGCCATGGACAGCGGAGGAACACTACGAGCAGTACTTC.

This chain connects TRBV2 to TRBJ2-3; 7 bases line up with TRBD1. Germline values: CDR1 SNHLY, CDR2 FYNNEI. Unmatched junction bases numbered 6, after V lost 4 bases and J lost 2 bases. The CDR3 length is 15 residues. CDR3 bases: TGTGCCAGCAGTGCTACAGGGGTTGACACAGATACGCAGTATTTT. Its protein product is CASSATGVDTDTQYF. The full variable domain, in which reference TRBV2 and TRBJ2-3 provide the parts outside the CDR3, is EPEVTQTPSHQVTQMGQEVILRCVPISNHLYFYWYRQILGQKVEFLVSFYNNEISEKSEIFDDQFSVERPDGSNFTLKIRSTKLEDSAMYFCASSATGVDTDTQYFGPGTRLTVL.

In its sample, this clonotype was seen many times. CDR3 sequence (DNA): TGTGCCAGCAGTTTTTCAGAGAGCTATGGCTACACCTTC. Its translation is CASSFSESYGYTF. The V gene is TRBV12-3 or TRBV12-4, the J gene TRBJ1-2; unclear D gene. The CDR3 spans 13 residues. Trimming stripped 3 bases from V and 4 bases from J, with 9 bases between.

The table lists this clonotype with a few counts. J is TRBJ2-7 and V is TRBV29-1; TRBD1 aligns across 8 bases. V trimming: 6 bases; J trimming: 6 bases; junction bases outside the gene matches: 4. Per the germline V gene, CDR1 is SQVTM and CDR2 is ANQGSEA. This CDR3 spans 11 amino acids. CDR3 in DNA: TGCAGCGTAGACAGGGGCGGCGAGCAGTACTTC. It is translated as CSVDRGGEQYF.

The V and J genes are TRBV3-1 and TRBJ1-1; 7 bases match TRBD1. The CDR3 has 14 amino acids. Germline lookup yields CDR1 LGHDT and CDR2 YNNKEL (reference sequence). V gave up 1 base and J gave up 5 bases; unmatched junction bases: 4. This chain's CDR3 is CASSQATGVTEAFF. CDR3 nucleotides: TGTGCCAGCAGCCAAGCCACAGGGGTAACTGAAGCTTTCTTT.

V usage is TRBV5-1 and J usage is TRBJ1-2; 10 bases are shared with TRBD1. Germline values: CDR1 SGHRS, CDR2 YFSETQ. The CDR3 loop spans 16 amino acids. V was clipped by 4 bases and J by 8 bases; unmatched bases: 14. CDR3 DNA: TGCGCCAGCAGCATGGGACAGGGGAATGCTGCGGGAGGCTACACCTTC. Protein sequence: CASSMGQGNAAGGYTF.

This clonotype has at least ten counts. The chain is built from TRBV27 and TRBJ2-3, with 9 bases lining up with TRBD2. The V gene end was trimmed by 5 bases and the J gene end by 4 bases; junction bases not matched to a gene: 13. Per the germline V gene, CDR1 is MNHEY and CDR2 is SMNVEV (reference sequence). The CDR3 runs 17 residues. The CDR3 is CASSIWAGGLGSDTQYF. The DNA of the CDR3 is TGTGCCAGCAGTATCTGGGCGGGAGGGCTAGGGTCAGATACGCAGTATTTT.

This clonotype was counted between two and nine times. The chain carries TRBV5-1 and TRBJ1-1; possible D gene TRBD1, 6 bases. V shed 1 base and J shed 0 bases, with 13 bases lying between them. Germline CDR1 is SGHRS and CDR2 is YFSETQ. This CDR3 has 16 residues. The CDR3 coding sequence is TGCGCCAGCAGCTTGTGGGGGGACACAGTGAACACTGAAGCTTTCTTT. This codes for CASSLWGDTVNTEAFF.

There are a few counts of this clonotype. The rearrangement uses TRBV12-3 or TRBV12-4 and TRBJ2-3, with D uncertain. The CDR3 runs to 15 residues. V was pared by 2 bases and J by 0 bases, with 9 bases between. This chain's CDR3 is CASSLYRNSTDTQYF. As DNA, the CDR3 is TGTGCCAGCAGTTTATATAGGAACAGCACAGATACGCAGTATTTT.